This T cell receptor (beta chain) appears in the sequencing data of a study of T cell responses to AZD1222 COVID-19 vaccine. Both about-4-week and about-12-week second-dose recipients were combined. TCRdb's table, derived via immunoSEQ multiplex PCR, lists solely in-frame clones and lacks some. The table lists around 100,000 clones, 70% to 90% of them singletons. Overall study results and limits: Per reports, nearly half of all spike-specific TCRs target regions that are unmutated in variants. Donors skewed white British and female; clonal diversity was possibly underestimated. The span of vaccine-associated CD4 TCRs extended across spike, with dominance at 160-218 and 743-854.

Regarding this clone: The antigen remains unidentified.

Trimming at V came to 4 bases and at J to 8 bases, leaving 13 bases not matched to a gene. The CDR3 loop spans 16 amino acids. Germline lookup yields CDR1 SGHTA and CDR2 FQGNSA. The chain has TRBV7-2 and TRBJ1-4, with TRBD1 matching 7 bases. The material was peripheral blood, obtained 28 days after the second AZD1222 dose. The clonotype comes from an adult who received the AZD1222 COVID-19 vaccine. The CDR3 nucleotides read TGTGCCAGCAGCTCCCGTACACAGGGGACTCGGGAAAAACTGTTTTTT. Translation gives CASSSRTQGTREKLFF.